This T cell receptor beta chain emerged from a study of beta chain features in type 1 diabetes. Study-wide results and caveats: Within each of all four CD4+ subsets, Type 1 diabetes patients had TCRB CDR3s that were moderately but significantly shorter. It was among patients, rather than healthy donors, that naive, central memory and Treg TCRB repertoires appeared more similar.

Trimming left V 1 base short and J 0 bases short, with 11 bases between. This CDR3 comprises 16 residues. The V gene's germline CDR1 is SGHVS and CDR2 FQNEAQ. Expressed TCRB transcripts were sequenced because the entire RNA isolate underwent reverse transcription. Method: immunoSEQ multiplex PCR; TCRdb's copy keeps in-frame clones and lacks some. Of around 150,000 clones in the sample, roughly 9% were seen once. This clone was seen a few times. Its specificity is not known. The chain joins TRBV7-8 to TRBJ2-3; a weak D match, TRBD2 (5 bases). The specimen was central memory CD4+ T cells from blood. The source is a woman aged 25 to 39 with type 1 diabetes. The CDR3 spells CASSLGVSGSTDTQYF. CDR3 nucleotides: TGTGCCAGCAGCTTAGGGGTTTCGGGGAGCACAGATACGCAGTATTTT.